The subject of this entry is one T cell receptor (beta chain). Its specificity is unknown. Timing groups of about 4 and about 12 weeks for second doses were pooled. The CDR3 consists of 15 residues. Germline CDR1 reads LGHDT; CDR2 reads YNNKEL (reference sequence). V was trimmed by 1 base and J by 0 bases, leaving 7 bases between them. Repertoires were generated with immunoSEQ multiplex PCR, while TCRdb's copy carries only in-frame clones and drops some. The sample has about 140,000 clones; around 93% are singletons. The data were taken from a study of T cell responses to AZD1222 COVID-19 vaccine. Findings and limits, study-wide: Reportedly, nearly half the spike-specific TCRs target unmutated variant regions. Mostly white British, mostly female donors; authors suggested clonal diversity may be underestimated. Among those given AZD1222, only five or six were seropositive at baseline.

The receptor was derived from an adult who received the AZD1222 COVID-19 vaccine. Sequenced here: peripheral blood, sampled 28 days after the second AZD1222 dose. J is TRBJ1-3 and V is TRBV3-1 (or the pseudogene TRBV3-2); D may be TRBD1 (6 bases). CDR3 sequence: CASSQGTDSGNTIYF. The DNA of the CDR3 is TGTGCCAGCAGCCAAGGGACAGACTCTGGAAACACCATATATTTT.